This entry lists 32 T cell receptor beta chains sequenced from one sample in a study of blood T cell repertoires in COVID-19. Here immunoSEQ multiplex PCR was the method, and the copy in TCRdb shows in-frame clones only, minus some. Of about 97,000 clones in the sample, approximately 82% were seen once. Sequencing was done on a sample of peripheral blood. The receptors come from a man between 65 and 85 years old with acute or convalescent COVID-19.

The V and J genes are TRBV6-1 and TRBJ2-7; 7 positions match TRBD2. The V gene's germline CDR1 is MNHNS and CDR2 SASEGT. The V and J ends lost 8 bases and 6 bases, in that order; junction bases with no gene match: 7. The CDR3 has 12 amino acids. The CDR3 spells CASGLGGSEQYF. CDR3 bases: TGTGCCAGCGGTCTGGGGGGGAGCGAGCAGTACTTC.

CDR3 nucleotides: TGTGCCAGTAGAAACAGGGGAGGCACAGATACGCAGTATTTT. It encodes CASRNRGGTDTQYF. This sequence joins TRBV19 and TRBJ2-3; 7 bases map to TRBD1. The J segment lost 1 base and the V segment lost 6 bases, leaving 4 bases of the junction unmatched. The germline gives CDR1 LNHDA, CDR2 SQIVND (reference sequence). This CDR3 spans 14 amino acids. Full variable domain (outside the CDR3, taken from reference TRBV19 and TRBJ2-3): DGGITQSPKYLFRKEGQNVTLSCEQNLNHDAMYWYRQDPGQGLRLIYYSQIVNDFQKGDIAEGYSVSREKKESFPLTVTSAQKNPTAFYLCASRNRGGTDTQYFGPGTRLTVL.

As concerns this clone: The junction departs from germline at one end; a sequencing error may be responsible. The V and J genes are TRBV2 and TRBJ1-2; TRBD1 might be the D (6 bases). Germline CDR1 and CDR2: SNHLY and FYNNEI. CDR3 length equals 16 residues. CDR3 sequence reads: CASSEVDSALNYGYTF. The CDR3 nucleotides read TGTGCCAGCAGCGAAGTGGACAGCGCTCTTAACTATGGCTACACCTTC.

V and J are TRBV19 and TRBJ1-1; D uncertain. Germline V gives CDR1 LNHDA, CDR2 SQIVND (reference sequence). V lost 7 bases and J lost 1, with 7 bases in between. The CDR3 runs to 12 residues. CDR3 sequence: CASTEGNTEAFF. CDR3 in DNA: TGTGCCAGTACCGAGGGGAACACTGAAGCTTTCTTT. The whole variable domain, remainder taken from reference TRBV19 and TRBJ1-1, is DGGITQSPKYLFRKEGQNVTLSCEQNLNHDAMYWYRQDPGQGLRLIYYSQIVNDFQKGDIAEGYSVSREKKESFPLTVTSAQKNPTAFYLCASTEGNTEAFFGQGTRLTVV.

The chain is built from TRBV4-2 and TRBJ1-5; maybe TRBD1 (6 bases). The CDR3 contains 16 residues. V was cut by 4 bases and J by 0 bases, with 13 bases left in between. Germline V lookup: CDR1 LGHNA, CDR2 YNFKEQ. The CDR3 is CASSRGQGYSNQPQHF. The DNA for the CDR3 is TGTGCCAGCAGCCGGGGGCAGGGGTATAGCAATCAGCCCCAGCATTTT.

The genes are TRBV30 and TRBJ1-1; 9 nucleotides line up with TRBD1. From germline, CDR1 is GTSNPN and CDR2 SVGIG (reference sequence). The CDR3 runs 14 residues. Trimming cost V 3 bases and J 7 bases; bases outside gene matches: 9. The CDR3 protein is CAWSPPGTGFEAFF. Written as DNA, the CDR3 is TGTGCCTGGAGCCCGCCCGGGACAGGGTTTGAAGCTTTCTTT.

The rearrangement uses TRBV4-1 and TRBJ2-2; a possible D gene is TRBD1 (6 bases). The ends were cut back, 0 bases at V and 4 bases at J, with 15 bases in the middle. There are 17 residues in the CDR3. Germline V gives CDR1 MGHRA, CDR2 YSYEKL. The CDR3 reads CASSQDPNRAVTGELFF. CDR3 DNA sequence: TGCGCCAGCAGCCAAGATCCGAACAGGGCTGTCACCGGGGAGCTGTTTTTT.

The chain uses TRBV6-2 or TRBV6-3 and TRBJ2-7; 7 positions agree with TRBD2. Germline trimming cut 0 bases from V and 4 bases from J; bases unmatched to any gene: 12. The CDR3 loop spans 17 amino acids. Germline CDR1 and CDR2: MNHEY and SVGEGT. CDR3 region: CASSYSPSRSGEYEQYF. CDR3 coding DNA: TGTGCCAGCAGTTACTCCCCCTCCCGCAGCGGGGAATACGAGCAGTACTTC.

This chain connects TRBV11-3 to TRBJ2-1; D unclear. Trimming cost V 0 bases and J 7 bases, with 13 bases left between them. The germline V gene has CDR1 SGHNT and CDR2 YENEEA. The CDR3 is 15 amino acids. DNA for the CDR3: TGTGCCAGCAGCTTAGATCGAAGCAGGCCAAATGAGCAGTTCTTC. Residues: CASSLDRSRPNEQFF.

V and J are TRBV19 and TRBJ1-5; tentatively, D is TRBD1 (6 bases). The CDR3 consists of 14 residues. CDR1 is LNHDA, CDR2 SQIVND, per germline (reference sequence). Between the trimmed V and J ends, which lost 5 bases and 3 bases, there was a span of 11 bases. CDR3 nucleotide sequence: TGTGCCAGTAGTCATAACAGGGACAATCAGCCCCAGCATTTT. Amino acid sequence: CASSHNRDNQPQHF.

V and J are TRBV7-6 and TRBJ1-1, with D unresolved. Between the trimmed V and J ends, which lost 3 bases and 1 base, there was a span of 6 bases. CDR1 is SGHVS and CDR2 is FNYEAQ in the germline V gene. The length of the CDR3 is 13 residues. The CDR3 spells CASSFDTNTEAFF. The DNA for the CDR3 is TGTGCCAGCAGCTTCGACACGAACACTGAAGCTTTCTTT.

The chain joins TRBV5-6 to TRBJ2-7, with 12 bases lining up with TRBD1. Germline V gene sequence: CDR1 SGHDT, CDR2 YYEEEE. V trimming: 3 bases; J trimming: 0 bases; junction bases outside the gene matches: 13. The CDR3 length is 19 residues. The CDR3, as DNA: TGTGCCAGCAGCTCGGCCCGGGACAGGGGGCTATGGAGCTCCTACGAGCAGTACTTC. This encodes CASSSARDRGLWSSYEQYF. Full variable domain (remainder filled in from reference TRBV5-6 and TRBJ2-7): DAGVTQSPTHLIKTRGQQVTLRCSPKSGHDTVSWYQQALGQGPQFIFQYYEEEERQRGNFPDRFSGHQFPNYSSELNVNALLLGDSALYLCASSSARDRGLWSSYEQYFGPGTRLTVT.

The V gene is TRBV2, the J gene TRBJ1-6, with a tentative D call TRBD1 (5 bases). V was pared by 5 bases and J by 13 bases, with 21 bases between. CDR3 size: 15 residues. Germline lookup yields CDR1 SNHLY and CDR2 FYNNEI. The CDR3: CASSRQELWRDPLHF. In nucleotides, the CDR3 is TGTGCCAGCAGTCGTCAGGAATTGTGGAGGGACCCCCTCCACTTT.

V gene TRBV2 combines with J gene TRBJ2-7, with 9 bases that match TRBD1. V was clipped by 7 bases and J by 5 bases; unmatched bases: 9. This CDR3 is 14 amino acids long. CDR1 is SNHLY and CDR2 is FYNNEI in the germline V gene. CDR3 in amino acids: CASKPGQGLNEQYF. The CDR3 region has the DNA TGTGCCAGCAAGCCGGGACAGGGCCTAAACGAGCAGTACTTC.

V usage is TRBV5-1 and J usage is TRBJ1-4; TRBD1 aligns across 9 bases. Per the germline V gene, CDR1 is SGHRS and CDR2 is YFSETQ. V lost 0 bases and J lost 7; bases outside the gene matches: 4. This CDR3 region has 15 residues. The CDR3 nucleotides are TGCGCCAGCAGCTTGGGACAGGGGGGCGGTGAAAAACTGTTTTTT. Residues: CASSLGQGGGEKLFF.

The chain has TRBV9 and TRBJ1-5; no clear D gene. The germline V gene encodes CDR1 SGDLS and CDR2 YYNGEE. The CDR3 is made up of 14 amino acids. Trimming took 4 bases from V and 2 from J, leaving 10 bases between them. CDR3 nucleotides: TGTGCCAGCAGCCCAGAGGGCGGCAATCAGCCCCAGCATTTT. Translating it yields CASSPEGGNQPQHF.

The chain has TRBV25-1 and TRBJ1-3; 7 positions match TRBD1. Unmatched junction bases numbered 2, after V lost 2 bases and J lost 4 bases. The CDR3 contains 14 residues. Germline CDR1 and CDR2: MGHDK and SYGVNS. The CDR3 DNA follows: TGTGCCAGCAGTGAAACGGGACAGGGAAACACCATATATTTT. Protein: CASSETGQGNTIYF.

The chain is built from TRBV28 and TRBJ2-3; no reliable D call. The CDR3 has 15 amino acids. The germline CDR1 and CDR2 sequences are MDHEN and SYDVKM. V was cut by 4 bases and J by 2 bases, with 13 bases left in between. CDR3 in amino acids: CASSSPSFPTDTQYF. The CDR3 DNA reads TGTGCCAGCAGTTCCCCTAGTTTCCCCACAGATACGCAGTATTTT.

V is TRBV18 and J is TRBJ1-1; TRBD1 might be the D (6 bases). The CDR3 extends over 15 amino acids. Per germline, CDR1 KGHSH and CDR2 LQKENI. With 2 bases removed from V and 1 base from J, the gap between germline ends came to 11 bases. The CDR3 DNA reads TGTGCCAGCTCACCAGCAGACAGGAGGAACACTGAAGCTTTCTTT. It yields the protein CASSPADRRNTEAFF.

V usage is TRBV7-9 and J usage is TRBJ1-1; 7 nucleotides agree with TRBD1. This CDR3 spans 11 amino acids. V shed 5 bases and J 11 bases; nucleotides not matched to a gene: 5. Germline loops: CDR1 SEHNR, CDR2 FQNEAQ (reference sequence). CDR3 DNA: TGTGCCAGCAGCCGACAGGGAGGCGCTTTCTTT. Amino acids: CASSRQGGAFF.

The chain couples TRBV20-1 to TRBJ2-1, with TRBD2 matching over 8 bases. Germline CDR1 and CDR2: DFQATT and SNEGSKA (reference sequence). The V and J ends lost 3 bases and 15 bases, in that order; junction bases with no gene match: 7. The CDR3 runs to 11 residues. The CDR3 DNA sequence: TGCAGTGCTAGTCCCCAGCGGGAGACGTTCTTC. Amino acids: CSASPQRETFF.

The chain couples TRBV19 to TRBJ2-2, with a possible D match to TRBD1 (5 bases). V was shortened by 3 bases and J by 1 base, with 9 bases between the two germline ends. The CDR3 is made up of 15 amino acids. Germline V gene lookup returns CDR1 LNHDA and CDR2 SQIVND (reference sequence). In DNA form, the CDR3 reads TGTGCCAGTAGTATTCGACAGCTGAACACCGGGGAGCTGTTTTTT. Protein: CASSIRQLNTGELFF.

CDR3 in DNA: TGTGCCAGCAGCGCGTCCTACGAGCAGTACTTC. Its translation: CASSASYEQYF. The J gene is TRBJ2-7, the V gene TRBV9; D gene unclear. V dropped 3 bases and J dropped 1 base, with 2 bases sitting between them. CDR1 SGDLS and CDR2 YYNGEE come from the germline V gene. The CDR3 totals 11 residues.

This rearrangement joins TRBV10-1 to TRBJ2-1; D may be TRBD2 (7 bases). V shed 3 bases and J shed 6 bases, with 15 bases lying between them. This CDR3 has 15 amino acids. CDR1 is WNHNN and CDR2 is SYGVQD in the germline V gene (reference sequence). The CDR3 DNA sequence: TGCGCCAGCAGTGATTCGGGGGGCCTCGTCAATGAGCAGTTCTTC. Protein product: CASSDSGGLVNEQFF.

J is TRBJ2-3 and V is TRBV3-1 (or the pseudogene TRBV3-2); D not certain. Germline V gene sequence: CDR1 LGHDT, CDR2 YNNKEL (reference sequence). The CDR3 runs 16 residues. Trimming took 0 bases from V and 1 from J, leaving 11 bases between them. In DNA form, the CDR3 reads TGTGCCAGCAGCCAAGAATCACTACCCCGCACAGATACGCAGTATTTT. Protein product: CASSQESLPRTDTQYF.

Here the CDR3 reads CATSSLTTGPYNEQFF. The CDR3 DNA follows: TGTGCCACCAGCAGCCTTACGACAGGTCCATACAATGAGCAGTTCTTC. The chain couples TRBV15 to TRBJ2-1, with D tentatively TRBD1 (6 bases). V gave up 3 bases and J gave up 4 bases, with 16 bases separating them. The CDR3 has 16 amino acids. Germline V lookup: CDR1 LNHNV, CDR2 YYDKDF (reference sequence).

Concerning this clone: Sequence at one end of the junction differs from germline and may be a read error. CDR3 nucleotides: TGTGCTAGCAGCTTGAGGACGCAGGGGGCTAGCGGGAGTAGCACAGATACGCAGTATTTT. Translating it yields CASSLRTQGASGSSTDTQYF. The chain is built from TRBV7-7 and TRBJ2-3, with 10 bases fitting TRBD2. CDR1 is SSHAT, CDR2 FNYEAQ, per germline (reference sequence). This CDR3 comprises 20 residues.

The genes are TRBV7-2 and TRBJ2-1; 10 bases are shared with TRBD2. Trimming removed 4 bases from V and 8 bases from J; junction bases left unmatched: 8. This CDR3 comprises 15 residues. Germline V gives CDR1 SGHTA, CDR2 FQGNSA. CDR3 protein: CASSSINSGRHEQFF. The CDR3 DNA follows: TGTGCCAGCAGCTCCATCAATAGCGGGAGGCATGAGCAGTTCTTC.

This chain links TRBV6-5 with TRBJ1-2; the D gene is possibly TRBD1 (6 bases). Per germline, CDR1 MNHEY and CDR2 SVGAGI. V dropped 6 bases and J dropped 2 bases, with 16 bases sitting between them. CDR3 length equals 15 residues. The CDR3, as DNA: TGTGCCAGCAGCACCAAGACAGGCCCCAACTATGGCTACACCTTC. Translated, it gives CASSTKTGPNYGYTF.

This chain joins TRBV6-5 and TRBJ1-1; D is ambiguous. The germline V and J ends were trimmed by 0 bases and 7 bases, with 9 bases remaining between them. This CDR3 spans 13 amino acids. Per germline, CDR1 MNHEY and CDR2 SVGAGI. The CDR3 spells CASSYSAGLEAFF. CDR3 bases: TGTGCCAGCAGTTACTCGGCAGGCCTTGAAGCTTTCTTT.

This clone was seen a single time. CDR3 sequence (DNA): TGTGCCAGCAGCTGGAGGGGCAGGAGCACAGATACGCAGTATTTT. Protein: CASSWRGRSTDTQYF. The gene calls are TRBV7-8 and TRBJ2-3; possibly TRBD2 for D (6 bases). CDR3 length: 15 amino acids. Looked up from germline, CDR1 is SGHVS and CDR2 is FQNEAQ. The ends were cut back, 4 bases at V and 0 bases at J, with 11 bases in the middle.

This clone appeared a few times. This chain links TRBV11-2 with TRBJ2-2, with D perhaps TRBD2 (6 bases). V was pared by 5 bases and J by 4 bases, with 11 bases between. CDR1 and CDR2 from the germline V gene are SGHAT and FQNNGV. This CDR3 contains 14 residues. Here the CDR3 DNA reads TGTGCCAGCAGCCCCCAGCGGGTCACCGGGGAGCTGTTTTTT. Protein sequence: CASSPQRVTGELFF.